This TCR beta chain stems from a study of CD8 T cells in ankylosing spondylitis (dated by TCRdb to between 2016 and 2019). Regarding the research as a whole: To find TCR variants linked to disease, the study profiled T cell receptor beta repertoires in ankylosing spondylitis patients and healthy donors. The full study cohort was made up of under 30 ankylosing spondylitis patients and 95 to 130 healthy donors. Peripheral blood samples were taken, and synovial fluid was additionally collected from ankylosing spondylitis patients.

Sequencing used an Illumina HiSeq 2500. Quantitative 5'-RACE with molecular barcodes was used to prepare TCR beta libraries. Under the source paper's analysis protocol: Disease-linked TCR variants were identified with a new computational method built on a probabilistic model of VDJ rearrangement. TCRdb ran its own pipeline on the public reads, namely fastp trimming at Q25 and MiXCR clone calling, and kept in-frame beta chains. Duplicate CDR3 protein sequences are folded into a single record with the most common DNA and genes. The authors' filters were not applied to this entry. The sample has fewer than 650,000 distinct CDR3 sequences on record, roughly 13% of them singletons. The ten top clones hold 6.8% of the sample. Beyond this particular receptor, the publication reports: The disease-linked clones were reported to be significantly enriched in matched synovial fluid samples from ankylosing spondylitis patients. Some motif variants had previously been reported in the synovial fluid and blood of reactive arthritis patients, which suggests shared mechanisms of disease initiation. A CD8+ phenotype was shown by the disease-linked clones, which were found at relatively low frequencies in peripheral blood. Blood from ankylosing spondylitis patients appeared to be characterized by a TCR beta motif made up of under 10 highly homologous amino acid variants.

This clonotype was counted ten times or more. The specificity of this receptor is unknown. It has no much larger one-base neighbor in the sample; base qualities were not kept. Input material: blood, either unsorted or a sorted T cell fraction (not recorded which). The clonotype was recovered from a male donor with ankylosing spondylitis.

The sequence in DNA is TGTGCCAGCAAAGGCCTAGCGGCCACCGGGGAGCTGTTTTTT. Its protein is CASKGLAATGELFF. The rearrangement joined TRBV2 to TRBJ2-2, with 7 junctional bases fitting TRBD2. CDR1 is given as SNHLY and CDR2 as FYNNEI, both from the germline V gene. At the junction V is shortened by 7 bases and J by 4 bases; bases outside the gene matches: 6. The CDR3, from cysteine to phenylalanine, totals 14 residues. CDR3 DNA only is kept here, 42 bases in frame from base 1.